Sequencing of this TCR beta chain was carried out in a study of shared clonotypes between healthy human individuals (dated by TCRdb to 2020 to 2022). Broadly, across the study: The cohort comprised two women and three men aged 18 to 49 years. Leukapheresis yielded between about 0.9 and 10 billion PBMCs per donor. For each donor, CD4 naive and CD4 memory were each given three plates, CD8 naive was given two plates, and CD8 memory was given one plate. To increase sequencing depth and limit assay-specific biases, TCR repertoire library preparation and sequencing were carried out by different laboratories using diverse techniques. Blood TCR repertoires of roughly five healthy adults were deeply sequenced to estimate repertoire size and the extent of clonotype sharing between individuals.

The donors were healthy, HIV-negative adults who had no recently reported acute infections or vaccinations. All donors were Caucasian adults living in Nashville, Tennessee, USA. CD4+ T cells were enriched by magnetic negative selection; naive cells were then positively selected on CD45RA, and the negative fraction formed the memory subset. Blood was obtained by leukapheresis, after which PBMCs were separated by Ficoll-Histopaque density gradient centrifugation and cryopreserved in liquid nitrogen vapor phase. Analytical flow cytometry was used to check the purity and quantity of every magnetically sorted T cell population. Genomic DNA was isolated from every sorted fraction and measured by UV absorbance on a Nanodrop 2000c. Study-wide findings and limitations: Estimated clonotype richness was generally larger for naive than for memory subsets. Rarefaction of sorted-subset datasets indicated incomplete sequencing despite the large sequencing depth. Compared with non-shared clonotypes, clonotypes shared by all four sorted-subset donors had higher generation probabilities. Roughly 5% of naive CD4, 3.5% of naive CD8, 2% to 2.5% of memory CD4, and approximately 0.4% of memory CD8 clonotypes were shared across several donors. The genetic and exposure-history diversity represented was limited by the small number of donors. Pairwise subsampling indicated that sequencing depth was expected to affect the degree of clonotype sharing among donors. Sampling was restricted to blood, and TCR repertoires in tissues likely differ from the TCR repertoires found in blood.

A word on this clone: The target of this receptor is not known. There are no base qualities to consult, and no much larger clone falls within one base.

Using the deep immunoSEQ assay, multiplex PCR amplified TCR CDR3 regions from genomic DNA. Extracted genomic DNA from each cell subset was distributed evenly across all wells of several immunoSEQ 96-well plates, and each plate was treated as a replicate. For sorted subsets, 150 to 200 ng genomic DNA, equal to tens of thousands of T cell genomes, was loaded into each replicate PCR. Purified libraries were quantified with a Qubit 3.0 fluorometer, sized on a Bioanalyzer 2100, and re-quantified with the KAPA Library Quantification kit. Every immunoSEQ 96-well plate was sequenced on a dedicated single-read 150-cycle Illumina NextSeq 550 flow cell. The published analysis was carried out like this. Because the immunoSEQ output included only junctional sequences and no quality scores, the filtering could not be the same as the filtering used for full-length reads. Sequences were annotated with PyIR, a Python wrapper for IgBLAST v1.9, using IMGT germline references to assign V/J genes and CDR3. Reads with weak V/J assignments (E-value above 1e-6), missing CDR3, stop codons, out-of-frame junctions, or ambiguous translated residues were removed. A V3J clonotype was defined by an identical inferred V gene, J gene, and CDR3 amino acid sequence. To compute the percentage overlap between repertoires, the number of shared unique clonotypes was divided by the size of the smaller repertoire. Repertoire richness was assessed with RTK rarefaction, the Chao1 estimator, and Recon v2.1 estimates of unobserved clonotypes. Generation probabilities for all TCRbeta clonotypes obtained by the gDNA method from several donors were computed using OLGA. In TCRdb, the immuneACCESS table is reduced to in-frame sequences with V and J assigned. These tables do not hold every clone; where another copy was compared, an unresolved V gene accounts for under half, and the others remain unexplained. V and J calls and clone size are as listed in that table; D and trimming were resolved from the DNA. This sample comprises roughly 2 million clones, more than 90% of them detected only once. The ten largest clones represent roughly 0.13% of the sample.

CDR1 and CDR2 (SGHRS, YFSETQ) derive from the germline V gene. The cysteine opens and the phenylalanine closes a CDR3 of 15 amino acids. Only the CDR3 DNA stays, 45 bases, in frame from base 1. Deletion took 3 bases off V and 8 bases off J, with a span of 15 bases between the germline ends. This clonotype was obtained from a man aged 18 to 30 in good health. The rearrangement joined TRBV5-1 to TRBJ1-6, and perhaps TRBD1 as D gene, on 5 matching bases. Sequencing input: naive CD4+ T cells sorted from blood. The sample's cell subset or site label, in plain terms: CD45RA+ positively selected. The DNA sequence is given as TGCGCCAGCAGCTCTCCAGGGATCGTGGATTCACCCCTCCACTTT. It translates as CASSSPGIVDSPLHF.